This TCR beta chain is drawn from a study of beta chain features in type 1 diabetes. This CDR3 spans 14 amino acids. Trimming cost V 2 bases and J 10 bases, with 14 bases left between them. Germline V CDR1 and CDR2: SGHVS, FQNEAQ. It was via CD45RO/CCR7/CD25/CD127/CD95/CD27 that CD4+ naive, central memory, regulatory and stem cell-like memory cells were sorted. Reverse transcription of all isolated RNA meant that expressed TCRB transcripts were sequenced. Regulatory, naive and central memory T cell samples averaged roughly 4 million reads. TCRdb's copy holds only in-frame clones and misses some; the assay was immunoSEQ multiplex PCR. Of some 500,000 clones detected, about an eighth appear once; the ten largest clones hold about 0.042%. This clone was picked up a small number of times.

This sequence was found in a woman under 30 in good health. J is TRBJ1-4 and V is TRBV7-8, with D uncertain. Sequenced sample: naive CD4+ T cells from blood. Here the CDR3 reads CASSLTFTVGKLFF. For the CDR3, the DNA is TGTGCCAGCAGCTTAACATTTACGGTGGGAAAACTGTTTTTT.